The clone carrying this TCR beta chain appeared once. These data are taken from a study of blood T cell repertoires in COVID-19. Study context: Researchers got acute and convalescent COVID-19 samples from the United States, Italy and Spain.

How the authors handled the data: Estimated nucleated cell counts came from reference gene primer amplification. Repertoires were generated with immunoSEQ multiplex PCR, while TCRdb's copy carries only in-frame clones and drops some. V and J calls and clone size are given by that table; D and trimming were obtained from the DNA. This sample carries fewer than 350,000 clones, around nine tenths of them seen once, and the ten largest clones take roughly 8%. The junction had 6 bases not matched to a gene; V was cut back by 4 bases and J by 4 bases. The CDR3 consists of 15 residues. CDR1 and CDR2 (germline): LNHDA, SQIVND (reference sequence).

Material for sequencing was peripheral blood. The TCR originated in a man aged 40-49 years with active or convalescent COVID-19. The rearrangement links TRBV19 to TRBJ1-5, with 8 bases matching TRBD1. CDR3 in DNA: TGTGCCAGTAGTAAAGGACAGGGACTTAATCAGCCCCAGCATTTT. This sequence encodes CASSKGQGLNQPQHF.